A single sample gave rise to the 24 T cell receptor beta chains below, sequenced in a study of blood T cell repertoires in COVID-19 (dated by TCRdb to 2018 to 2020). Libraries were made using the immunoSEQ multiplex PCR assay. TCRdb carries this immuneACCESS record with in-frame sequences only. Its versions omit some clonotypes, under half of them owing to an unresolved V gene in the studies checked, with the rest unexplained. Present in this sample are a few hundred thousand clones, roughly 86% of which were seen just once. Around 1.9% of the sample goes to the ten largest clones. The sample comprised peripheral blood. These receptors originate from a woman in her 30s with COVID-19, enrolled during active disease.

The chain is built from TRBV5-6 and TRBJ1-5, with D perhaps matching TRBD1 (6 bases). V shed 0 bases and J shed 1 base, with 11 bases lying between them. There are 16 residues in the CDR3. In germline, CDR1 is SGHDT, CDR2 YYEEEE. CDR3 DNA sequence: TGTGCCAGCAGCTTGGCCGGGCAGGGGAGCAATCAGCCCCAGCATTTT. It is translated as CASSLAGQGSNQPQHF.

This chain links TRBV28 with TRBJ2-1, with TRBD2 matching 7 bases. The CDR3 loop spans 13 amino acids. Looked up from germline, CDR1 is MDHEN and CDR2 is SYDVKM. V lost 10 bases and J lost 7; bases outside the gene matches: 10. The CDR3 region has the DNA TGTGCCACCCGGTTGACGGGAGGAAATGAGCAGTTCTTC. Amino acid sequence: CATRLTGGNEQFF.

The rearrangement links TRBV3-1 (or the pseudogene TRBV3-2) to TRBJ2-5, with TRBD2 matching 9 bases. Germline-derived CDR1 and CDR2 are LGHDT and YNNKEL (reference sequence). The V gene end was trimmed by 2 bases and the J gene end by 1 base; junction bases not matched to a gene: 5. The CDR3 loop spans 16 amino acids. This CDR3 is CASSQKTSGTQETQYF. The DNA of the CDR3 is TGTGCCAGCAGCCAAAAGACTAGCGGCACCCAAGAGACCCAGTACTTC.

Notes on this clone: Distinct nucleotide sequences in the sample also encode this CDR3. The chain links TRBV5-1 to TRBJ2-5, with D perhaps TRBD2 (5 bases). Germline CDR1 is SGHRS and CDR2 is YFSETQ. The CDR3 consists of 14 residues. Between the trimmed V and J ends, which lost 0 bases and 2 bases, there was a span of 8 bases. The CDR3 region has the DNA TGCGCCAGCAGCTTGGCCGGCGGGCAAGAGACCCAGTACTTC. Amino acid sequence: CASSLAGGQETQYF.

This clone was found once. This chain uses TRBV4-1 with TRBJ2-3, with TRBD2 identical over 11 bases. Germline CDR1 and CDR2: MGHRA and YSYEKL. The CDR3 covers 17 residues. Trimming at V came to 0 bases and at J to 0 bases, leaving 2 bases not matched to a gene. The DNA of the CDR3 is TGCGCCAGCAGCCAAGATGGGACTAGCGGTAGCACAGATACGCAGTATTTT. Encoded protein: CASSQDGTSGSTDTQYF.

This CDR3 is CASSLSGADTQYF. In nucleotides, the CDR3 is TGTGCCAGCAGTTTATCCGGGGCAGATACGCAGTATTTT. The rearrangement links TRBV12-3 or TRBV12-4 to TRBJ2-3; tentative D call: TRBD2 (5 bases). Deletions cut 2 bases from V and 4 bases from J, with 7 bases between. The CDR3 has 13 amino acids.

V and J are TRBV7-9 and TRBJ2-4; TRBD2 agrees at 9 bases. V was pared by 5 bases and J by 4 bases, with 3 bases of the junction left unmatched. Per germline, CDR1 SEHNR and CDR2 FQNEAQ (reference sequence). This CDR3 region has 14 residues. Written as DNA, the CDR3 is TGTGCCAGCAGCCCGCGGGGGGGAAAAAACATTCAGTACTTC. It specifies CASSPRGGKNIQYF.

This sequence joins TRBV7-2 and TRBJ2-2, with D perhaps matching TRBD2 (5 bases). Looked up from germline, CDR1 is SGHTA and CDR2 is FQGNSA. The CDR3 totals 17 residues. V was clipped by 3 bases and J by 7 bases, with 21 bases between them. CDR3 coding DNA: TGTGCCAGCAGCTTTAGATCGGCGGCGAGGGCTATCGGGGAGCTGTTTTTT. This encodes CASSFRSAARAIGELFF.

On this clone: No conserved phenylalanine or tryptophan ends this CDR3, so it is likely a read error. The DNA is omitted, as the CDR3 cannot be located on it reliably, and the CDR3 follows TCRdb's listing. J is TRBJ1-2 and V is TRBV28; the D call TRBD1 from the table was never checked on the DNA. The germline V gene encodes CDR1 MDHEN and CDR2 SYDVKM. The CDR3 is 11 amino acids in total, end residues counted. Here the CDR3 reads CASSSRTGAFV.

This chain's CDR3 is CAIQGTGELFF. The CDR3 DNA follows: TGTGCCATACAGGGGACCGGGGAGCTGTTTTTT. V and J are TRBV3-1 (or the pseudogene TRBV3-2) and TRBJ2-2; 7 positions match TRBD1. The trim removed 10 bases at V and 5 bases at J, leaving 1 base unmatched. The CDR3 extends over 11 amino acids. Germline-derived CDR1 and CDR2 are LGHDT and YNNKEL (reference sequence).

V gene TRBV2 combines with J gene TRBJ2-1; TRBD2 aligns across 8 bases. Germline CDR1 and CDR2: SNHLY and FYNNEI. The CDR3 is 17 amino acids. J gave up 4 bases and V 11 bases, and 19 bases lay outside the gene matches. The CDR3 region has the DNA TGTGCCGTCGAAACCCGCGGGGGGCCATTTCTATACAATGAGCAGTTCTTC. This codes for CAVETRGGPFLYNEQFF.

This rearrangement joins TRBV6-1 to TRBJ2-2, with TRBD1 as a possible D gene (6 bases). This CDR3 has 17 residues. The V and J ends lost 4 bases and 4 bases respectively, with 19 bases between them. The germline CDR1 and CDR2 sequences are MNHNS and SASEGT. CDR3 residues: CASSAPWGRLGTGELFF. For the CDR3, the DNA is TGTGCCAGCAGTGCCCCGTGGGGGCGGCTAGGCACCGGGGAGCTGTTTTTT.

The rearrangement joins TRBV6-1 to TRBJ2-3; TRBD2 aligns across 9 bases. The V gene end was trimmed by 3 bases and the J gene end by 3 bases; junction bases not matched to a gene: 4. CDR3 size: 15 residues. Germline CDR1 is MNHNS and CDR2 is SASEGT. The CDR3 loop is CASSERLAGTDTQYF. DNA of the CDR3: TGTGCCAGCAGTGAGCGGCTAGCGGGAACAGATACGCAGTATTTT.

This clone appeared once. V gene TRBV24-1 combines with J gene TRBJ1-4; 8 positions match TRBD1. V lost 3 bases to trimming and J lost 8 bases; unmatched junction nucleotides: 7. The CDR3 contains 15 residues. Germline loops: CDR1 KGHDR, CDR2 SFDVKD. CDR3 residues: CATSDPRQGSEKLFF. The CDR3 DNA is TGTGCCACCAGTGATCCCCGACAGGGGTCCGAAAAACTGTTTTTT.

This clone was seen a few times. V usage is TRBV6-5 and J usage is TRBJ2-3; 9 nucleotides line up with TRBD2. Germline V lookup: CDR1 MNHEY, CDR2 SVGAGI. The CDR3 covers 13 residues. V was clipped by 8 bases and J by 6 bases; unmatched bases: 6. In DNA form, the CDR3 reads TGTGCCAGCGGGACTAGCCCCTGGGATACGCAGTATTTT. This codes for CASGTSPWDTQYF.

The rearrangement joins TRBV6-5 to TRBJ2-1, with 10 positions matching TRBD2. The germline V gene has CDR1 MNHEY and CDR2 SVGAGI. The J segment lost 4 bases and the V segment lost 2 bases, leaving 5 bases of the junction unmatched. CDR3 length: 16 amino acids. The CDR3: CASSYEGSGGYNEQFF. The CDR3 coding sequence is TGTGCCAGCAGTTACGAAGGTAGCGGGGGGTACAATGAGCAGTTCTTC.

V usage is TRBV19 and J usage is TRBJ1-1; D uncertain. The CDR3 spans 12 residues. Trimming removed 8 bases at V and 4 bases at J, with 11 bases between. The germline V gene has CDR1 LNHDA and CDR2 SQIVND (reference sequence). As DNA, the CDR3 is TGTGCCAGTCGGAGCGGAAGCACTGAAGCTTTCTTT. Translating gives CASRSGSTEAFF.

The chain is built from TRBV18 and TRBJ2-3; tentative D call: TRBD1 (6 bases). The V end was cut by 2 bases, the J end by 0 bases, with 12 bases between. Germline-derived CDR1 and CDR2 are KGHSH and LQKENI. CDR3 length: 16 residues. The CDR3 loop is CASSPMGAASTDTQYF. The CDR3 DNA follows: TGTGCCAGCTCACCAATGGGGGCGGCAAGCACAGATACGCAGTATTTT.

The chain employs TRBV7-6 and TRBJ1-1; D is perhaps TRBD1 (6 bases). Germline CDR1 reads SGHVS; CDR2 reads FNYEAQ. The CDR3 runs 15 residues. The V end was cut by 10 bases, the J end by 4 bases, with 22 bases between. The CDR3 coding sequence is TGTGCCACCATACCTGGGGCAGGGGTGGGCACTGAAGCTTTCTTT. It specifies CATIPGAGVGTEAFF. The variable domain in full, with the rest retrieved from reference TRBV7-6 and TRBJ1-1, is GAGVSQSPRYKVTKRGQDVALRCDPISGHVSLYWYRQALGQGPEFLTYFNYEAQQDKSGLPNDRFSAERPEGSISTLTIQRTEQRDSAMYRCATIPGAGVGTEAFFGQGTRLTVV.

This chain links TRBV19 with TRBJ1-2; D is unclear. V shed 3 bases and J shed 5 bases, with 10 bases lying between them. Germline values: CDR1 LNHDA, CDR2 SQIVND (reference sequence). CDR3 size: 13 residues. CDR3 loop: CASSMVSMYGYTF. In DNA form, the CDR3 reads TGTGCCAGTAGTATGGTTAGCATGTATGGCTACACCTTC.

The rearrangement uses TRBV18 and TRBJ1-2; tentative D call: TRBD1 (6 bases). This CDR3 comprises 14 residues. The V end was cut by 0 bases, the J end by 7 bases, with 12 bases between. Germline V gene data show CDR1 as KGHSH and CDR2 as LQKENI. CDR3 bases: TGTGCCAGCTCACCACCGACTGGACAGTTTGGCTACACCTTC. Amino acids: CASSPPTGQFGYTF.

The genes are TRBV29-1 and TRBJ2-3, with TRBD1 as a possible D gene (5 bases). Looked up from germline, CDR1 is SQVTM and CDR2 is ANQGSEA. There are 13 residues in the CDR3. The V and J ends lost 4 bases and 4 bases respectively, with 12 bases between them. The CDR3 loop is CSVAPQGPDTQYF. The CDR3 coding sequence is TGCAGCGTTGCCCCCCAGGGCCCAGATACGCAGTATTTT.

The chain couples TRBV6-5 to TRBJ1-5, with 9 nucleotides matching TRBD1. Germline V gene sequence: CDR1 MNHEY, CDR2 SVGAGI. The CDR3 length is 14 residues. Trimming cost V 6 bases and J 7 bases; bases outside gene matches: 7. The CDR3 spells CASRTGGRGQPQHF. In DNA, the CDR3 is TGTGCCAGCAGGACAGGGGGAAGAGGGCAGCCCCAGCATTTT.

A single count supports this clone. The chain couples TRBV6-4 to TRBJ2-1, with D possibly matching TRBD1 (6 bases). This CDR3 is 14 amino acids long. The germline V gene has CDR1 MRHNA and CDR2 SNTAGT. V lost 3 bases, J lost 2 bases, and 8 bases lay in between. The CDR3, as DNA: TGTGCCAGCAGTGAGCAGGGGACCTACAATGAGCAGTTCTTC. Translating gives CASSEQGTYNEQFF.